This T cell receptor (beta chain) is drawn from a study of T cell responses to AZD1222 COVID-19 vaccine (dated by TCRdb to the early 2020s). Background on the whole study: Because spike-specific TCR depth and breadth did not differ between the two schedules, AZD1222 recipients who got a second dose at roughly 4 weeks were pooled with those who got a second dose at roughly 12 weeks. Trial participants were enrolled into age subgroups of 18-55, 56-69 and 70-plus years, which contained roughly 150, 30 and 60 TCR-sequenced participants, respectively. TCR sequencing covered about 230 trial participants: about 210 given two doses of AZD1222 and some 25 given two doses of MenACWY control vaccine.

General findings and caveats noted by the study authors: Reportedly, close to half of the unique spike-specific TCRs recognized epitopes lying outside the regions that are mutated in the B.1.351 and B.1.1.7 variants. Conclusions about previously exposed vaccinees are limited, since just five to seven AZD1222 recipients were seropositive for SARS-CoV-2 at baseline. Most participants were white British and females outnumbered males, and the authors suggested that clonal diversity may have been underestimated. The 56-69-year group was small, and its depth increase did not reach significance, likely because of low power. The vaccine-associated CD4 TCRs covered the entire spike protein, and the dominant responses fell in regions 160-218 and 743-854. Because no day 14 peak-response samples were available, the repertoires could be characterized only after the peak T cell response. A significant rise in spike-specific TCR breadth and depth was observed after two AZD1222 doses relative to day 0 and relative to MenACWY recipients.

Sample time point, as interpreted from the label and publication: baseline before first vaccination. Samples from vaccinated people were obtained from the UK trials COV001 and COV002, which included a single-blind randomized controlled phase 2/3 trial of AZD1222 (ChAdOx1 nCoV-19) in healthy adults. For TCRbeta chain sequencing, PBMC samples were collected from trial participants at day 0 and at day 28 after the second dose. The CDR3 regions of human TCRbeta chains were analyzed by immunosequencing. On the study's bioinformatics: TCRs in the repertoires were compared against a reference library of SARS-CoV-2-specific TCRs that had been generated with the MIRA antigen-specificity platform. Breadth was defined as the fraction of unique TCRs that were SARS-CoV-2-associated, and depth was defined as the fraction of total T cells that were SARS-CoV-2-associated. Each spike-specific TCR was assigned to its reactive spike region and to a CD4 or CD8 class using the MIRA data. Log10-transformed breadth and depth values were compared by one-way ANOVA with Sidak's multiple comparisons tests. The table was pulled from immuneACCESS by TCRdb, which kept in-frame rearrangements only. Such tables lose some clones; where checked, under half of the loss comes from unresolved V genes, and the rest has no known cause. V, J and clone size are taken as reported in that table, and D and trimming were inferred from the DNA itself. Across this sample there are around 110,000 clones, with around nine tenths seen only once. The ten largest clones add up to about a tenth of the sample.

Concerning this clone itself: What this receptor recognizes is not known. There are no base qualities to consult, and no much larger clone falls within one base.

The CDR3 numbers 15 residues from cysteine through phenylalanine. This entry keeps only the CDR3 DNA: 45 bases, framed from base 1. The V end loses 3 bases and the J end loses 2 bases, and a stretch of 13 bases separates them. Per the germline V gene, KGHSH is the CDR1 and LQKENI is the CDR2. The sample consisted of peripheral blood, taken on day 0 of AZD1222 vaccination. The source is an adult in good health. In this chain, TRBV18 is recombined with TRBJ1-1, with the D gene call left open. DNA sequence: TGTGCCAGCTCACCTTACCGGGAAGTCAACACTGAAGCTTTCTTT. The encoded protein is CASSPYREVNTEAFF.